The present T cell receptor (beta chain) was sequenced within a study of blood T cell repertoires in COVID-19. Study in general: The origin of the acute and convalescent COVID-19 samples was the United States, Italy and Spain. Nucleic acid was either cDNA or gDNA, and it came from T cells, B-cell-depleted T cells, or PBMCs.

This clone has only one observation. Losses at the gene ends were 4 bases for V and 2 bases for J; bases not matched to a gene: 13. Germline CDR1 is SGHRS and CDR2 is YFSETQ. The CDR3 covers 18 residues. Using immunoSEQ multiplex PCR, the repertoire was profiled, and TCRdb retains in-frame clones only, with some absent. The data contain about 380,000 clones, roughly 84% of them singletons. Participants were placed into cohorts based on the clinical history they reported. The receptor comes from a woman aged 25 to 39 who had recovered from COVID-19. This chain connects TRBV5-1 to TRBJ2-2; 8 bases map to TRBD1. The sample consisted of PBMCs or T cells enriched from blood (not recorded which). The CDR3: CASSPDLPGQGNTGELFF. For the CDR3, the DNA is TGCGCCAGCAGCCCCGATCTCCCCGGACAGGGTAACACCGGGGAGCTGTTTTTT. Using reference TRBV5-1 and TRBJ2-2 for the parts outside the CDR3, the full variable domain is KAGVTQTPRYLIKTRGQQVTLSCSPISGHRSVSWYQQTPGQGLQFLFEYFSETQRNKGNFPGRFSGRQFSNSRSEMNVSTLELGDSALYLCASSPDLPGQGNTGELFFGEGSRLTVL.